The 9 T cell receptor beta chains given below trace back to one sample, sequenced in a study of T cells in localized non-small cell lung cancer. Here immunoSEQ multiplex PCR was the method, and the copy in TCRdb shows in-frame clones only, minus some. The repertoire holds about 1,800 clones, with roughly 22% as singletons. The sample here was lung tumor tissue, taken before any cancer treatment. The receptors here all came from a woman aged 40-70 years with stage I lung adenocarcinoma.

This clone was detected a few times. The chain recombines TRBV6-8 with TRBJ1-4; tentative D call: TRBD1 (5 bases). This CDR3 has 13 amino acids. Trimming shortened V by 6 bases and J by 8 bases, and 13 bases separated the two germline ends. Germline V gene sequence: CDR1 MNHGY, CDR2 SAAAGT. The CDR3 loop is CASREGQKEKLFF. The CDR3, as DNA: TGTGCCAGCAGGGAGGGGCAGAAAGAAAAACTGTTTTTT.

J is TRBJ2-5 and V is TRBV11-3, with D possibly being TRBD1 (6 bases). The CDR3 contains 14 residues. CDR1 is SGHNT and CDR2 is YENEEA in the germline V gene. The germline V and J ends were trimmed by 4 bases and 2 bases, with 11 bases remaining between them. The CDR3 spells CASSWVRGQETQYF. CDR3 in DNA: TGTGCCAGCAGCTGGGTTAGGGGGCAAGAGACCCAGTACTTC.

The rearrangement uses TRBV11-3 and TRBJ1-4, with 7 nucleotides matching TRBD1. The CDR3 is 15 amino acids. V was clipped by 5 bases and J by 5 bases; unmatched bases: 8. Germline CDR1 is SGHNT and CDR2 is YENEEA. CDR3 nucleotide sequence: TGTGCCAGCAGCCTCCAGACAGGGCCAAATGAAAAACTGTTTTTT. Translated, it gives CASSLQTGPNEKLFF.

The V gene is TRBV6-8, the J gene TRBJ1-2; a possible D gene is TRBD1 (5 bases). The CDR3 contains 13 residues. Germline V gives CDR1 MNHGY, CDR2 SAAAGT. V lost 6 bases to trimming and J lost 0 bases, with 8 bases between them. This CDR3 reads CASRRDPNYGYTF. CDR3 sequence (DNA): TGTGCCAGCAGAAGGGACCCTAACTATGGCTACACCTTC.

Judged by abundance, this clone is medium-sized. The chain combines TRBV6-8 with TRBJ1-2, with 9 positions matching TRBD1. The trim removed 5 bases at V and 8 bases at J, leaving 12 bases unmatched. Germline V lookup: CDR1 MNHGY, CDR2 SAAAGT. This CDR3 is built from 15 residues. Written as DNA, the CDR3 is TGTGCCAGCAGTCCAACAGGGGGCCTACCTCCCGGCTACACCTTC. Translating gives CASSPTGGLPPGYTF.

The chain uses TRBV9 and TRBJ2-3; D is unresolved. CDR3 length: 16 residues. The germline V gene encodes CDR1 SGDLS and CDR2 YYNGEE. V was pared by 0 bases and J by 6 bases, with 17 bases between. CDR3 amino acids: CASSVATTPGSDTQYF. In DNA, the CDR3 is TGTGCCAGCAGCGTAGCTACCACACCTGGGTCGGATACGCAGTATTTT.

The V and J genes are TRBV28 and TRBJ2-1; 7 positions match TRBD1. Germline V CDR1 and CDR2: MDHEN, SYDVKM. The trim removed 7 bases at V and 4 bases at J, leaving 10 bases unmatched. The CDR3 sequence is 15 residues long. The CDR3 is CASKLQGRGYNEQFF. The CDR3 nucleotides read TGTGCCAGCAAATTACAGGGGCGAGGGTACAATGAGCAGTTCTTC.

The rearrangement links TRBV18 to TRBJ2-1; 7 nucleotides match TRBD2. V shed 3 bases, J shed 2 bases, and the junction held 10 bases outside the gene matches. This CDR3 contains 17 residues. Germline values: CDR1 KGHSH, CDR2 LQKENI. The CDR3, as DNA: TGTGCCAGCTCACCCGGCCGCGGGGGTTTGGCCTACAATGAGCAGTTCTTC. It encodes CASSPGRGGLAYNEQFF.

This rearrangement joins TRBV19 to TRBJ1-2; TRBD1 agrees at 9 bases. Germline trimming cut 5 bases from V and 4 bases from J; bases unmatched to any gene: 8. Germline values: CDR1 LNHDA, CDR2 SQIVND (reference sequence). The CDR3 covers 15 residues. The CDR3 DNA is TGTGCCAGTAGTTTCAGCGGGACAGGGATCTATGGCTACACCTTC. Translating gives CASSFSGTGIYGYTF. Full variable domain (rest looked up from reference TRBV19 and TRBJ1-2): DGGITQSPKYLFRKEGQNVTLSCEQNLNHDAMYWYRQDPGQGLRLIYYSQIVNDFQKGDIAEGYSVSREKKESFPLTVTSAQKNPTAFYLCASSFSGTGIYGYTFGSGTRLTVV.